Listed below are T cell receptor beta chains from one sample, sequenced in a study of T cells in localized non-small cell lung cancer. Data came from immunoSEQ multiplex PCR; TCRdb stores just in-frame clones and leaves some out. The repertoire holds some 3,200 clones, with 25% to 35% as singletons. The specimen comprised lung tumor tissue, sampled before any cancer treatment. The receptors shown here come from a man aged 35 to 69 with stage III lung adenocarcinoma. Both conserved end residues are part of each CDR3. Clone size is not always given. Where it is, it says once, few, many or a class for expanded clones.

TRBV6-8	TRBJ2-6	medium-sized	CASGFSGANVLTF
TRBV6-1	TRBJ2-7	few	CASSEAAREQYF
TRBV6-8	TRBJ1-2	-	CASSYSYAQGSHGYTF
TRBV14	TRBJ1-6	-	CASSPYGGSPLHF
TRBV12-5	TRBJ1-1	few	CASTLGPNTEAFF
TRBV5-1	TRBJ2-1	-	CASSRTGGGGHNEQFF
TRBV6-8	TRBJ1-2	few	CASSPRGTGYYTF
TRBV28	TRBJ1-5	few	CASSQGDREYQPQHF
TRBV12-5	TRBJ2-1	-	CASTVGGSYNEQFF
TRBV6-8	TRBJ2-2	few	CAITAGGVGELFF
TRBV19	TRBJ2-7	-	CATQAGVLSGEQYF
TRBV19	TRBJ1-1	-	CASRGLSMGANTEAFF
TRBV2	TRBJ2-1	few	CASSEARGTTYNEQFF
TRBV19	TRBJ2-6	-	CASRSGLAGGGSPSGANVLTF
TRBV7-2	TRBJ1-1	-	CASSFPGGTEAFF
TRBV19	TRBJ1-5	once	CASSLQGTGGDQPQHF
TRBV4-1	TRBJ2-3	-	CASSQDWATSSTDTQYF
TRBV6-8	TRBJ1-1	-	CASSARPGQLNTEAFF